This T cell receptor beta chain originates from a study of blood T cell repertoires in COVID-19 (TCRdb year 2020). The study in broad terms: Collaborator samples came from the United States, Italy and Spain and covered acute and convalescent phases of COVID-19. The material from the prospective study consisted of cDNA or gDNA derived from T cells, B-cell-depleted T cells, or PBMCs. Subjects who had been exposed to COVID-19, were actively infected with it, or had recovered from it provided the deeply sampled blood TCRbeta repertoires that made up the dataset. The repertoires were made available in a free public database intended to serve as a resource for research on the immune response to SARS-CoV-2. Samples came from the ongoing ImmuneRACE study (first 160 participants) plus 1,254 subjects from 6 global collaborators. A de-identified subject ID, COVID-19 status, age in years and sex were almost always included in the sample metadata. Where HLA class I and class II types were available, the types were taken from metadata supplied by the sample provider, not from assay-based typing.

Study-level results and caveats: How much clinical and demographic metadata was included differed by source and by participant, and the metadata was provided uncurated.

Collaborating institutions collected whole blood in K2EDTA tubes following their own protocols. For TCRbeta analysis, collaborators shipped samples in one of three forms: frozen whole blood, isolated PBMCs, or DNA extracted from either of those sample types. To note about this clone: Its antigen is not yet known. It has no much larger one-base neighbor in the sample; base qualities were not kept.

From the cysteine up to the phenylalanine, the CDR3 has a length of 15 residues. Only CDR3 DNA is held: 45 bases, read in frame from base 1. The CDR1 and CDR2 encoded by the germline V gene are SGHRS and YFSETQ. V lost 4 bases and J lost 3 bases, and the count of bases not matched to a germline gene is 4. The immunoSEQ Assay, a bias-controlled multiplex PCR, was used to amplify TCRbeta CDR3 regions from genomic DNA. The authors' analysis ran thus. The number of nucleated cells in each sample was estimated from the amplification of reference gene primers within the assay. To quantify the absolute abundance of each unique TCRbeta CDR3 rearrangement, sequence reads were collapsed and filtered. For each sample, productive Simpson clonality was calculated by taking the square root of Simpson's diversity index across productive rearrangements. The table comes from immuneACCESS by way of TCRdb, which keeps in-frame sequences with V and J called. Part of the clones is missing from these tables; in studies checked, under half for an unresolved V gene and the rest for unknown reasons. V, J and clone size derive from that table, while D and trimming were established from the DNA sequence. Present in this sample are approximately 22,000 clones, approximately 92% of which were seen just once. The top ten clonotypes cover around 3% of the sample.

Sequencing was performed on peripheral blood. The sequence came from a woman aged 70-85 years with active COVID-19. The receptor chain draws on TRBV5-1 and TRBJ2-1, and 10 junctional nucleotides match TRBD2. The CDR3 here reads CASSLTSGDYNEQFF. The base sequence is TGCGCCAGCAGCCTCACTAGCGGGGACTACAATGAGCAGTTCTTC.